This TCR beta chain came from a study of blood T cell repertoires in COVID-19. Participants were aged about 18 to 89 years, lived in around 22 US areas, and enrolled virtually. Self-reported history from a screening survey and questionnaire set each donor's cohort. The CDR3 runs 13 residues. Germline values: CDR1 SGHRS, CDR2 YFSETQ. The V gene lost 4 bases and the J gene lost 7 bases, with 14 bases spanning the gap. Profiled with immunoSEQ multiplex PCR; TCRdb holds only in-frame clones, not every one. This sample carries approximately 260,000 clones, over 85% of them seen once, and the ten largest clones take 1.5% to 2%.

The V and J genes are TRBV5-1 and TRBJ1-1; D unclear. This TCR came from an older woman who had recovered from COVID-19. The sequencing input was PBMCs or T cells enriched from blood (not recorded which). CDR3 loop: CASSLPRIDEAFF. DNA for the CDR3: TGCGCCAGCAGCCTACCGCGGATCGATGAAGCTTTCTTT.